A single sample is the source of the 29 T cell receptor beta chains below, sequenced in a study of shared clonotypes between healthy human individuals. The naive CD8 subset, CD45RO-negative cells positively selected for CCR7, excluded terminally differentiated effector memory CD45RA+ cells. Here immunoSEQ multiplex PCR was the method, and the copy in TCRdb shows in-frame clones only, minus some. The table records around 2.1 million clones, about 92% of them present only once. The source material was naive CD8+ T cells from PBMCs. All receptors derive from a young man in good health. Some clones in this sample may be carry-over from other donors' samples.

The gene calls are TRBV29-1 and TRBJ2-5, with a tentative D call TRBD1 (8 bases). The J call is uncertain, as TRBJ2-7 better fits the DNA end. CDR1 SQVTM and CDR2 ANQGSEA come from the germline V gene. The CDR3 is 12 residues long. The CDR3 sequence is CSAQGGTYEQYF. The CDR3, as DNA: TGCAGCGCACAGGGGGGGACCTACGAGCAGTACTTC.

V gene TRBV19 combines with J gene TRBJ2-1; the D gene is possibly TRBD2 (6 bases). The V end was cut by 1 base, the J end by 8 bases, with 18 bases between. The CDR3 has 16 residues. CDR1 and CDR2 from the germline V gene are LNHDA and SQIVND (reference sequence). The CDR3 spells CASSIAVREVGHEQFF. In DNA, the CDR3 is TGTGCCAGTAGTATAGCGGTCAGGGAGGTAGGACATGAGCAGTTCTTC. The full variable domain, in which reference TRBV19 and TRBJ2-1 provide the parts outside the CDR3, is DGGITQSPKYLFRKEGQNVTLSCEQNLNHDAMYWYRQDPGQGLRLIYYSQIVNDFQKGDIAEGYSVSREKKESFPLTVTSAQKNPTAFYLCASSIAVREVGHEQFFGPGTRLTVL.

This chain uses TRBV28 with TRBJ2-3, with D hard to call. V dropped 6 bases and J dropped 4 bases, with 29 bases sitting between them. Germline V gives CDR1 MDHEN, CDR2 SYDVKM. This CDR3 contains 19 residues. The CDR3 reads CASSPNLFWEDSVSDTQYF. The CDR3 nucleotides read TGTGCCAGCAGCCCCAACCTCTTCTGGGAAGATTCTGTCTCAGATACGCAGTATTTT.

Concerning this clone: This same CDR3 is encoded by further DNA sequences in the sample. The chain couples TRBV15 to TRBJ2-7, with a possible D match to TRBD2 (5 bases). The V and J ends lost 1 base and 5 bases respectively, with 6 bases between them. The CDR3 extends over 12 amino acids. Germline V gene lookup returns CDR1 LNHNV and CDR2 YYDKDF (reference sequence). CDR3 nucleotides: TGTGCCACCAGCAGAGTGAGGGACGAGCAGTACTTC. Translation: CATSRVRDEQYF.

CDR3 bases: TGTGCCAGCAGCTTACAGGGGGCAGGTCAGCCCCAGCATTTT. Its translation: CASSLQGAGQPQHF. This chain joins TRBV9 and TRBJ1-5; 9 bases line up with TRBD1. The CDR3 contains 14 residues. With 4 bases clipped from V and 6 bases from J, the junction kept 5 bases outside the gene matches. CDR1 is SGDLS, CDR2 YYNGEE, per germline.

The genes are TRBV7-6 and TRBJ2-1; TRBD2 is a possible D gene (5 bases). Trimming stripped 2 bases from V and 4 bases from J, with 12 bases between. The CDR3 runs to 15 residues. Germline V gene sequence: CDR1 SGHVS, CDR2 FNYEAQ. The CDR3 DNA is TGTGCCAGCAGCTTATCCCTAGCCCAGTACAATGAGCAGTTCTTC. Protein: CASSLSLAQYNEQFF.

V is TRBV13 and J is TRBJ2-3, with D maybe TRBD1 (6 bases). Trimming removed 7 bases at V and 1 base at J, with 30 bases between. CDR3 length: 20 amino acids. Germline values: CDR1 PRHDT, CDR2 FYEKMQ (reference sequence). The CDR3 reads CASTERGGIVGTSGTDTQYF. CDR3 DNA sequence: TGTGCCAGCACCGAGCGAGGGGGTATCGTGGGGACCTCGGGCACAGATACGCAGTATTTT.

A word on this clone: Other DNA sequences of this sample code for an identical CDR3. V usage is TRBV28 and J usage is TRBJ2-7; 10 nucleotides match TRBD1. Germline V gene sequence: CDR1 MDHEN, CDR2 SYDVKM. The CDR3 spans 14 residues. V lost 6 bases to trimming and J lost 2 bases; unmatched junction nucleotides: 4. The CDR3 coding sequence is TGTGCCAGCAGGGAGGGACAGGGGCCCTACGAGCAGTACTTC. Translation: CASREGQGPYEQYF.

The gene calls are TRBV7-2 and TRBJ2-7; maybe TRBD1 (5 bases). The V end was cut by 1 base, the J end by 2 bases, with 12 bases between. This CDR3 has 15 amino acids. The germline V gene encodes CDR1 SGHTA and CDR2 FQGNSA. The CDR3 loop reads CASSLGHRTTYEQYF. The DNA of the CDR3 is TGTGCCAGCAGCTTAGGCCACAGGACGACCTACGAGCAGTACTTC.

Only one count was recorded for this clone. This sample includes further DNA sequences coding for the same CDR3. The chain recombines TRBV9 with TRBJ2-7; a weak D match, TRBD2 (6 bases). Trimming took 0 bases from V and 1 from J, leaving 8 bases between them. The CDR3 covers 14 residues. Germline lookup yields CDR1 SGDLS and CDR2 YYNGEE. Here the CDR3 reads CASSVGLGSYEQYF. CDR3 nucleotides: TGTGCCAGCAGCGTAGGACTAGGATCCTACGAGCAGTACTTC.

The V and J genes are TRBV25-1 and TRBJ2-7, with D uncertain. CDR3 length: 10 amino acids. V lost 8 bases, J lost 3 bases, and 5 bases lay in between. The germline CDR1 and CDR2 sequences are MGHDK and SYGVNS. CDR3 amino acids: CASEDYEQYF. The DNA for the CDR3 is TGTGCCAGCGAGGACTACGAGCAGTACTTC.

The rearrangement joins TRBV4-1 to TRBJ1-2, with 7 bases that match TRBD1. This CDR3 has 19 amino acids. Trimming at V came to 2 bases and at J to 3 bases, leaving 18 bases not matched to a gene. Germline CDR1 MGHRA, CDR2 YSYEKL. The CDR3 coding sequence is TGCGCCAGCAGCCAACATTCTTACCCATTCGACAGGGACGACTATGGCTACACCTTC. It specifies CASSQHSYPFDRDDYGYTF.

The V gene is TRBV30, the J gene TRBJ1-1, with D unclear. Germline V gene sequence: CDR1 GTSNPN, CDR2 SVGIG (reference sequence). This CDR3 has 17 residues. The V end was cut by 0 bases, the J end by 0 bases, with 17 bases between. The CDR3 DNA reads as TGTGCCTGGAGTGTCGGGATGGCGGGGAGGATGAACACTGAAGCTTTCTTT. Translating gives CAWSVGMAGRMNTEAFF.

Regarding this clone: Other DNA sequences within the sample encode an identical CDR3. The genes are TRBV5-1 and TRBJ2-3; a weak D match, TRBD2 (5 bases). Germline CDR1 is SGHRS and CDR2 is YFSETQ. This CDR3 contains 16 residues. V lost 0 bases and J 0 bases, leaving 11 bases between the germline ends. The CDR3 protein is CASSLGLADSTDTQYF. In DNA, the CDR3 is TGCGCCAGCAGCTTGGGCCTAGCAGATAGCACAGATACGCAGTATTTT.

This clone has only one observation. The gene calls are TRBV5-1 and TRBJ2-7; a weak D match, TRBD2 (6 bases). The germline V gene encodes CDR1 SGHRS and CDR2 YFSETQ. This CDR3 region has 15 residues. The ends were cut back, 0 bases at V and 4 bases at J, with 14 bases in the middle. In DNA form, the CDR3 reads TGCGCCAGCAGCTTGGAAGCCAGCGGGCGGTACGAGCAGTACTTC. It translates to CASSLEASGRYEQYF.

J is TRBJ1-1 and V is TRBV14, with unresolved D. Germline CDR1 reads SGHDN; CDR2 reads FVKESK. V was trimmed by 8 bases and J by 5 bases, leaving 12 bases between them. There are 12 residues in the CDR3. As DNA, the CDR3 is TGTGCCAGCGGCGACCTGCGGACTGAAGCTTTCTTT. It is translated as CASGDLRTEAFF.

The chain combines TRBV9 with TRBJ1-1; no definite D call. CDR1 and CDR2 from the germline V gene are SGDLS and YYNGEE. The CDR3 has 14 amino acids. V was trimmed by 0 bases and J by 4 bases, leaving 10 bases between them. DNA for the CDR3: TGTGCCAGCAGCGTAGATTGGGGTCCCACTGAAGCTTTCTTT. Protein product: CASSVDWGPTEAFF.

This clone was recorded a few times. This chain connects TRBV5-4 to TRBJ1-1; D uncertain. Per the germline V gene, CDR1 is SGHNT and CDR2 is YYREEE (reference sequence). This CDR3 spans 12 amino acids. Trimming shortened V by 4 bases and J by 4 bases, and 8 bases separated the two germline ends. CDR3 bases: TGTGCCAGCAGCCCGGGTTCCACTGAAGCTTTCTTT. Its protein product is CASSPGSTEAFF.

The DNA for the CDR3 is TGTGCCAGCAGTTACTCTCCAGAGAGCAATCAGCCCCAGCATTTT. It is translated as CASSYSPESNQPQHF. This chain uses TRBV6-6 with TRBJ1-5; D gene uncertain. The CDR3 length is 15 residues. V was shortened by 0 bases and J by 1 base, with 7 bases between the two germline ends. Germline V gives CDR1 MNHNY, CDR2 SVGAGI (reference sequence).

The chain combines TRBV28 with TRBJ1-1, with 7 bases matching TRBD1. CDR1 and CDR2 from the germline V gene are MDHEN and SYDVKM. Trimming removed 6 bases from V and 8 bases from J; junction bases left unmatched: 15. The CDR3 is 15 amino acids. The CDR3 bases are TGTGCCAGCAGATCTCTTACCGGGACAGCTAGCGAAGCTTTCTTT. Translating gives CASRSLTGTASEAFF.

The chain combines TRBV6-1 with TRBJ1-4, with D tentatively TRBD1 (5 bases). The CDR3 spans 14 residues. In germline, CDR1 is MNHNS, CDR2 SASEGT. V lost 2 bases, J lost 5 bases, and 9 bases lay in between. The CDR3 loop reads CASSERQINEKLFF. The CDR3 region has the DNA TGTGCCAGCAGTGAAAGACAGATCAATGAAAAACTGTTTTTT.

V usage is TRBV7-8 and J usage is TRBJ2-7, with D hard to call. The CDR3 is 12 amino acids. Deletions cut 0 bases from V and 7 bases from J, with 7 bases between. The germline gives CDR1 SGHVS, CDR2 FQNEAQ. The CDR3 loop reads CASSLAPWEQYF. The CDR3 DNA is TGTGCCAGCAGCTTAGCTCCTTGGGAGCAGTACTTC.

The chain employs TRBV7-9 and TRBJ1-4; 10 bases are shared with TRBD1. This CDR3 has 15 amino acids. CDR1 is SEHNR and CDR2 is FQNEAQ in the germline V gene (reference sequence). Trimming at V came to 5 bases and at J to 5 bases, leaving 5 bases not matched to a gene. The CDR3 coding sequence is TGTGCCAGCAGCCTGACAGGGGGCCTAAATGAAAAACTGTTTTTT. It encodes CASSLTGGLNEKLFF.

V gene TRBV27 combines with J gene TRBJ2-7; 9 nucleotides match TRBD1. Germline V gene data show CDR1 as MNHEY and CDR2 as SMNVEV (reference sequence). The CDR3 runs 15 residues. Trimming removed 4 bases from V and 9 bases from J; junction bases left unmatched: 13. The CDR3: CASSSPGTGSKGQYF. CDR3 DNA: TGTGCCAGCAGTTCACCCGGGACAGGGTCAAAGGGGCAGTACTTC.

V usage is TRBV4-2 and J usage is TRBJ2-7; D gene ambiguous. Trimming removed 0 bases from V and 4 bases from J, with 13 bases in between. Germline V gives CDR1 LGHNA, CDR2 YNFKEQ. There are 15 residues in the CDR3. DNA of the CDR3: TGTGCCAGCAGCCAAGAAGGGTACCCTGGGTACGAGCAGTACTTC. Protein: CASSQEGYPGYEQYF.

This chain links TRBV28 with TRBJ2-7; no clear D gene. Germline V gene data show CDR1 as MDHEN and CDR2 as SYDVKM. This CDR3 has 14 residues. Between the trimmed V and J ends, which lost 8 bases and 0 bases, there was a span of 14 bases. The CDR3 coding sequence is TGTGCCAGCGTTGAGAACCGAAGCTCCTACGAGCAGTACTTC. Translation gives CASVENRSSYEQYF.

This clone is a singleton in its sample. The chain is built from TRBV10-3 and TRBJ1-2, with D tentatively TRBD1 (6 bases). The V end lost 6 bases, the J end lost 4 bases, and 15 bases lay between the germline ends. Germline-derived CDR1 and CDR2 are ENHRY and SYGVKD. CDR3 length equals 14 residues. CDR3 residues: CAIRAWTDPYGYTF. The CDR3 DNA reads TGTGCCATCAGAGCCTGGACAGACCCCTATGGCTACACCTTC.

Of note for this clone: A junction boundary mismatches the germline segment, possibly from a read error. V is TRBV19 and J is TRBJ2-7; 7 nucleotides agree with TRBD2. Looked up from germline, CDR1 is LNHDA and CDR2 is SQIVND (reference sequence). This CDR3 has 16 residues. This CDR3 reads CATSSGGGEAPYEQYF. CDR3 sequence (DNA): TGTGCCACTAGTTCGGGTGGGGGGGAGGCCCCCTACGAGCAGTACTTC.

A note on this clone: A much larger clone sits a single nucleotide away, making a read error possible. Other nucleotide sequences in the sample specify the same CDR3. The chain carries TRBV27 and TRBJ2-7; D call uncertain. The germline V gene encodes CDR1 MNHEY and CDR2 SMNVEV (reference sequence). The germline V and J ends were trimmed by 3 bases and 2 bases, with 8 bases remaining between them. The CDR3 runs to 13 residues. This chain's CDR3 is CASSFGSAYEQYF. Here the CDR3 DNA reads TGTGCCAGCAGTTTTGGCAGCGCCTACGAGCAGTACTTC.